Below are 31 T cell receptor beta chains sequenced from a single sample in a study of blood T cell repertoires in COVID-19. The repertoire was sequenced with immunoSEQ multiplex PCR; TCRdb's copy has only in-frame clones and lacks some. The table lists about 190,000 clones, around 85% of them singletons. The specimen sequenced was PBMCs or T cells enriched from blood (not recorded which). All receptors come from a woman younger than 45 who had recovered from COVID-19.

The chain joins TRBV28 to TRBJ1-1; D ambiguous. CDR3 length: 13 amino acids. V was pared by 1 base and J by 5 bases, with 8 bases between. Germline V gene lookup returns CDR1 MDHEN and CDR2 SYDVKM. The CDR3 DNA reads as TGTGCCAGCAGTTTATCGGGGTTGACTGAAGCTTTCTTT. It encodes CASSLSGLTEAFF.

This chain joins TRBV28 and TRBJ1-6; D unresolved. V was clipped by 3 bases and J by 9 bases, with 9 bases between them. The germline V gene encodes CDR1 MDHEN and CDR2 SYDVKM. The CDR3 sequence is 13 residues long. The DNA for the CDR3 is TGTGCCAGCAGTTTGGAGGGTGGTTCACCCCTCCACTTT. This codes for CASSLEGGSPLHF.

This clone was counted only a few times. The chain links TRBV21-1 to TRBJ1-5; the table's D call TRBD1 went unverified against the DNA. TRBV21-1 is given as a pseudogene. The length of the CDR3 is 17 residues. CDR3 nucleotide sequence: TGTGCCAGCAGATCTATTTGGCGGACAGGGAGGAATCAGCCCCAGCATTTT. This encodes CASRSIWRTGRNQPQHF.

This chain joins TRBV23-1 and TRBJ2-7, with D tentatively TRBD1 (6 bases). TRBV23-1 is an ORF for which the function is uncertain. V was clipped by 5 bases and J by 4 bases, with 18 bases between them. The CDR3 is 15 residues long. The CDR3 DNA reads TGCGCCAGCAGTAATAAGCGTAGGGGGTTATACGAGCAGTACGTC. Protein: CASSNKRRGLYEQYV.

The V gene is TRBV3-1 (or the pseudogene TRBV3-2), the J gene TRBJ2-7; possibly TRBD2 for D (6 bases). Trimming cost V 5 bases and J 5 bases, with 13 bases left between them. The CDR3 length is 13 residues. Germline V gene sequence: CDR1 LGHDT, CDR2 YNNKEL (reference sequence). The CDR3 DNA sequence: TGTGCCAGCAGCTCGACGGGAGAGGACGAGCAGTACGTC. Protein sequence: CASSSTGEDEQYV.

This clone was counted only a few times. J is TRBJ1-3 and V is TRBV18; 9 bases map to TRBD1. The germline gives CDR1 KGHSH, CDR2 LQKENI. V trimming: 4 bases; J trimming: 0 bases; junction bases outside the gene matches: 7. The CDR3 spans 17 residues. CDR3 region: CASSLLGDRVSGNTIYF. The CDR3 DNA reads TGTGCCAGCTCACTACTTGGGGACAGGGTCTCTGGAAACACCATATATTTT.

The CDR3 region is CATHGGRARETQYF. CDR3 nucleotides: TGTGCCACCCATGGCGGGAGGGCCCGAGAGACCCAGTACTTC. The chain is built from TRBV6-5 and TRBJ2-5; 9 bases fit TRBD2. V dropped 10 bases and J dropped 4; count of bases not matched to a gene: 10. This CDR3 region has 14 residues. CDR1 is MNHEY, CDR2 SVGAGI, per germline.

This clone was counted a single time. The chain has TRBV11-3 and TRBJ1-3, with 12 positions matching TRBD1. From germline, CDR1 is SGHNT and CDR2 YENEEA. The CDR3 consists of 19 residues. Trimming cost V 2 bases and J 0 bases; bases outside gene matches: 8. Written as DNA, the CDR3 is TGTGCCAGCAGCTTACTGGGACAGGGGGCTTCTCCCTCTGGAAACACCATATATTTT. Protein product: CASSLLGQGASPSGNTIYF.

The J gene is TRBJ1-4, the V gene TRBV27, with TRBD1 identical over 7 bases. From germline, CDR1 is MNHEY and CDR2 SMNVEV (reference sequence). CDR3 length: 16 residues. The ends lost 5 bases at V and 5 bases at J; junction bases unmatched: 11. The CDR3 DNA reads as TGTGCCAGCAGTATTTACTCGACAGGGCGAAATGAAAAACTGTTTTTT. Its translation: CASSIYSTGRNEKLFF.

The genes are TRBV14 and TRBJ1-6; unclear D gene. Looked up from germline, CDR1 is SGHDN and CDR2 is FVKESK. Trimming pared 0 bases from V and 8 bases from J, leaving 8 bases between. The CDR3 runs 14 residues. The CDR3 here is CASSQDSRHSPLHF. The CDR3, as DNA: TGTGCCAGCAGCCAAGATAGCCGCCATTCACCCCTCCACTTT.

The CDR3 reads CASSGTSGAYNEQFF. CDR3 bases: TGTGCCAGCAGTGGGACTAGCGGGGCATACAATGAGCAGTTCTTC. The rearrangement uses TRBV9 and TRBJ2-1, with TRBD2 identical over 13 bases. J lost 4 bases, V lost 5 bases, and 3 bases had no gene match. The CDR3 consists of 15 residues. The V gene's germline CDR1 is SGDLS and CDR2 YYNGEE.

The gene calls are TRBV28 and TRBJ2-1, with 11 bases identical to TRBD2. This CDR3 has 17 residues. Per the germline V gene, CDR1 is MDHEN and CDR2 is SYDVKM. V shed 2 bases and J 3 bases; nucleotides not matched to a gene: 6. The CDR3 here is CASSLTPTSGIYNEQFF. The CDR3, as DNA: TGTGCCAGCAGTTTAACCCCGACTAGCGGGATCTACAATGAGCAGTTCTTC.

Remarks on this clone: In this CDR3 the conserved last residue, phenylalanine or tryptophan, is missing, so a read error is likely. The limits of the CDR3 on the DNA are not certain, so only TCRdb's listed CDR3 is given. The chain has TRBV5-4 and TRBJ1-2. The CDR3 is 14 amino acids long, termini counted. Germline CDR1 reads SGHNT; CDR2 reads YYREEE (reference sequence). The CDR3 is CASSLWADEYNRGV.

The sample holds a few counts of this clone. The chain employs TRBV18 and TRBJ2-4; D is unresolved. The CDR3 spans 15 residues. CDR1 is KGHSH, CDR2 LQKENI, per germline. Trimming took 0 bases from V and 1 from J, leaving 7 bases between them. The chain's CDR3 is CASSPPLEAKNIQYF. CDR3 coding DNA: TGTGCCAGCTCACCACCCTTGGAGGCCAAAAACATTCAGTACTTC.

The V call is TRBV15, the J call TRBJ2-1; possible D gene TRBD2, 5 bases. The CDR3 length is 16 residues. Trimming removed 0 bases at V and 3 bases at J, with 12 bases between. Germline loops: CDR1 LNHNV, CDR2 YYDKDF (reference sequence). This CDR3 reads CATSRETGLDYNEQFF. The CDR3 coding sequence is TGTGCCACCAGCAGAGAGACTGGACTGGACTACAATGAGCAGTTCTTC. Looking up the rest from reference TRBV15 and TRBJ2-1 gives the full variable domain: DAMVIQNPRYQVTQFGKPVTLSCSQTLNHNVMYWYQQKSSQAPKLLFHYYDKDFNNEADTPDNFQSRRPNTSFCFLDIRSPGLGDTAMYLCATSRETGLDYNEQFFGPGTRLTVL.

The chain has TRBV29-1 and TRBJ1-3; 8 bases map to TRBD1. The CDR3 loop spans 16 amino acids. Germline trimming cut 4 bases from V and 4 bases from J; bases unmatched to any gene: 12. Per germline, CDR1 SQVTM and CDR2 ANQGSEA. CDR3 protein: CSVADGRTGQGNTIYF. DNA for the CDR3: TGCAGCGTTGCGGATGGGAGGACAGGGCAGGGAAACACCATATATTTT.

CDR3 in DNA: TGTGCCACCTCGGGACTAGCGGGAGTTTATGAGCAGTTCTTC. The encoded protein is CATSGLAGVYEQFF. The V gene is TRBV24-1, the J gene TRBJ2-1, with 14 bases lining up with TRBD2. Trimming at V came to 9 bases and at J to 8 bases, leaving 5 bases not matched to a gene. Looked up from germline, CDR1 is KGHDR and CDR2 is SFDVKD. The CDR3 contains 14 residues.

The V call is TRBV28, the J call TRBJ1-1; maybe TRBD1 (5 bases). Trimming removed 4 bases from V and 1 base from J, with 13 bases in between. The germline V gene has CDR1 MDHEN and CDR2 SYDVKM. The CDR3 covers 15 residues. The CDR3 sequence is CASSSTTVENTEAFF. CDR3 in DNA: TGTGCCAGCAGTTCAACGACAGTGGAGAACACTGAAGCTTTCTTT.

V and J are TRBV2 and TRBJ2-1; a weak D match, TRBD1 (6 bases). Trimming stripped 7 bases from V and 8 bases from J, with 18 bases between. Germline CDR1 reads SNHLY; CDR2 reads FYNNEI. The CDR3 is 14 amino acids. The CDR3 region has the DNA TGTGCCAGCATTTGGGGGCCCATCGTCGATGAGCAGTTCTTC. Encoded protein: CASIWGPIVDEQFF.

In its sample, this clone was seen once. This chain uses TRBV6-5 with TRBJ1-5, with 9 bases fitting TRBD1. CDR1 and CDR2 (germline): MNHEY, SVGAGI. This CDR3 contains 13 residues. V lost 6 bases and J lost 7; bases outside the gene matches: 4. The chain's CDR3 is CASRGTGSQPQHF. The CDR3 DNA sequence: TGTGCCAGCAGAGGGACAGGGAGCCAGCCCCAGCATTTT.

A single count supports this clone. V gene TRBV5-6 combines with J gene TRBJ1-5, with TRBD1 identical over 8 bases. The V and J ends lost 0 bases and 0 bases, in that order; junction bases with no gene match: 2. The CDR3 totals 16 residues. Per the germline V gene, CDR1 is SGHDT and CDR2 is YYEEEE. In DNA, the CDR3 is TGTGCCAGCAGCTTGGACAGGGGGAATAGCAATCAGCCCCAGCATTTT. Encoded protein: CASSLDRGNSNQPQHF. The entire variable domain, with the rest obtained from reference TRBV5-6 and TRBJ1-5, is as follows: DAGVTQSPTHLIKTRGQQVTLRCSPKSGHDTVSWYQQALGQGPQFIFQYYEEEERQRGNFPDRFSGHQFPNYSSELNVNALLLGDSALYLCASSLDRGNSNQPQHFGDGTRLSIL.

The chain uses TRBV7-2 and TRBJ2-3, with D perhaps TRBD2 (7 bases). Germline V CDR1 and CDR2: SGHTA, FQGNSA. This CDR3 is built from 14 residues. With 5 bases removed from V and 2 bases from J, the gap between germline ends came to 11 bases. CDR3 amino acids: CASSPRGLTDTQYF. CDR3 nucleotides: TGTGCCAGCAGCCCGCGGGGGCTCACAGATACGCAGTATTTT.

The V call is TRBV11-1, the J call TRBJ1-2; 7 positions agree with TRBD1. Per germline, CDR1 SGHAT and CDR2 FQDESV (reference sequence). The J segment lost 2 bases and the V segment lost 5 bases, leaving 11 bases of the junction unmatched. This CDR3 is 16 amino acids long. The CDR3 is CASSAPPGQRNYGYTF. CDR3 in DNA: TGTGCCAGCAGCGCCCCACCGGGACAGCGAAACTATGGCTACACCTTC.

The gene calls are TRBV5-1 and TRBJ2-1; 13 bases align to TRBD2. The germline gives CDR1 SGHRS, CDR2 YFSETQ. The CDR3 has 16 amino acids. The V gene end was trimmed by 5 bases and the J gene end by 1 base; junction bases not matched to a gene: 3. The CDR3, as DNA: TGCGCCAGCAGACTAGCGGGAGGGTCTTCCTACAATGAGCAGTTCTTC. The encoded protein is CASRLAGGSSYNEQFF.

The genes are TRBV28 and TRBJ2-2; the match to TRBD1 covers 8 bases. From germline, CDR1 is MDHEN and CDR2 SYDVKM. V lost 3 bases, J lost 2 bases, and 8 bases stayed unmatched. The CDR3 has 17 amino acids. The CDR3 nucleotides read TGTGCCAGCAGTTTCCCCGGGACAGGAATAAACACCGGGGAGCTGTTTTTT. It specifies CASSFPGTGINTGELFF.

The chain has TRBV11-2 and TRBJ1-6, with no clear D. Per germline, CDR1 SGHAT and CDR2 FQNNGV. There are 16 residues in the CDR3. V dropped 1 base and J dropped 0 bases, with 7 bases sitting between them. CDR3 in DNA: TGTGCCAGCAGCTTAGCTGTCAGCTCCTATAATTCACCCCTCCACTTT. Translated, it gives CASSLAVSSYNSPLHF. Together with reference TRBV11-2 and TRBJ1-6, the CDR3 gives the full variable domain: EAGVAQSPRYKIIEKRQSVAFWCNPISGHATLYWYQQILGQGPKLLIQFQNNGVVDDSQLPKDRFSAERLKGVDSTLKIQPAKLEDSAVYLCASSLAVSSYNSPLHFGNGTRLTVT.

The rearrangement links TRBV29-1 to TRBJ1-1, with 7 bases that match TRBD1. The V gene's germline CDR1 is SQVTM and CDR2 ANQGSEA. V lost 7 bases, J lost 1 base, and 3 bases stayed unmatched. The CDR3 runs to 12 residues. CDR3 loop: CSAGQANTEAFF. CDR3 in DNA: TGCAGCGCCGGACAGGCGAACACTGAAGCTTTCTTT.

The V gene is TRBV29-1, the J gene TRBJ1-5; TRBD1 is a possible D gene (6 bases). This CDR3 has 13 amino acids. Germline V lookup: CDR1 SQVTM, CDR2 ANQGSEA. V dropped 6 bases and J dropped 3 bases, with 12 bases sitting between them. CDR3 region: CSVGGAHNQPQHF. The CDR3 DNA follows: TGCAGCGTCGGGGGGGCCCACAATCAGCCCCAGCATTTT.

The rearrangement uses TRBV29-1 and TRBJ2-1; 14 bases align to TRBD2. The CDR3 contains 16 residues. Germline CDR1 is SQVTM and CDR2 is ANQGSEA. J lost 4 bases, V lost 2 bases, and 4 bases had no gene match. CDR3 amino acids: CSVERGTSGRYNEQFF. CDR3 bases: TGCAGCGTTGAAAGAGGGACTAGCGGGAGATACAATGAGCAGTTCTTC.

The rearrangement uses TRBV3-1 (or the pseudogene TRBV3-2) and TRBJ1-5; D unclear. The germline V gene encodes CDR1 LGHDT and CDR2 YNNKEL (reference sequence). The V end lost 4 bases, the J end lost 3 bases, and 10 bases lay between the germline ends. The CDR3 consists of 14 residues. CDR3 bases: TGTGCCAGCAGCCTTAATCCCTCCAATCAGCCCCAGCATTTT. Residues: CASSLNPSNQPQHF.

Comment on this clone: At one end, the junction sequence differs from germline, possibly due to a read error. The genes are TRBV7-7 and TRBJ2-1; 8 positions match TRBD2. Germline V gene lookup returns CDR1 SSHAT and CDR2 FNYEAQ (reference sequence). The CDR3 consists of 14 residues. CDR3 coding DNA: TGTGCTAGCAGCTCAGCGGGAGTCGGAGGTGAGCAGTTCTTC. Its translation: CASSSAGVGGEQFF.